This TCR beta chain was identified during a study of blood T cells in healthy people across ages. Whole-study findings and limits: Observed TCR beta diversity per million T cells went down as age went up. This fall followed a roughly linear course with age. PBMC samples, being unsorted, prevented any conclusive comparison of naive and antigen-experienced cells.

Per sample, extraction of total RNA gave at least 5.5 micrograms in every case. PCR was performed a second time for roughly 7 to 11 cycles using a sample-barcoded 5' primer and a J-beta primer mix. A single record per CDR3 protein comes from TCRdb applying MiXCR to the 5' RACE reads. The table has 700,000 to 900,000 distinct CDR3 sequences, less than 70% seen once. V gave up 4 bases and J gave up 0 bases, with 8 bases separating them. CDR1 SGHDT and CDR2 YYEEEE come from the germline V gene. The CDR3 extends over 15 amino acids. Points on this clonotype: Its matching antigen is unknown.

Sequenced sample: blood. The clonotype originates from an older man in good health. The rearrangement joins TRBV5-6 to TRBJ2-6; D is ambiguous. Here the CDR3 reads CASSKRGSGANVLTF. CDR3 DNA: TGTGCCAGCAGCAAGCGAGGCTCTGGGGCCAACGTCCTGACTTTC.